This T cell receptor beta chain comes out of a study of tumor-infiltrating lymphocytes in primary liver carcinoma. This CDR3 comprises 16 residues. Germline V lookup: CDR1 SGHAT, CDR2 FQNNGV. It was from 20-30 mg of unsorted bulk tissue that RNA and DNA were co-extracted. Surgical resection served as treatment for the primary liver carcinoma of these patients. Infection with HBV was chronic in patients; they were treatment-naive. Comments on this clonotype: The antigen is unknown.

Study-level points and caveats: Top-250-clone fractions were significantly higher in tumors than in blood (p = 0.039).

The investigators made TCR beta cDNA from about 0.45 ug total RNA, using a constant-region primer. A slightly modified ARM-PCR protocol with three nested multiplex PCR rounds produced these TCR beta libraries. Two initial PCR rounds of around 10 cycles each paired TRBV1-TRBV30 forward primers with a C-beta reverse primer. From the multiplex PCR reads, TCRdb called clonotypes with MiXCR, one entry per CDR3 protein. Of about 78,000 distinct CDR3 sequences detected, 71% appear once; the ten largest clones hold roughly 15%. The chain links TRBV11-2 to TRBJ2-3, with 7 bases fitting TRBD1. The J call could be wrong; TRBJ1-5 is a better fit for the DNA end. Sequences were obtained from liver tumor tissue from sampling region 4. Subset here: tumor region T4, right-lateral pole. The TCR originated in an older woman with primary liver carcinoma and hepatitis B virus infection. In DNA form, the CDR3 reads TGTACTAGCAGCTTAGCCGGACAGGCGATCACAGATACGCAGCATTTT. It yields the protein CTSSLAGQAITDTQHF.